The following is a TCR beta chain sequence with its context. Its antigen remains unknown. The data belong to a study of cytomegalovirus exposure and HLA in healthy donors. Study results and caveats: Many donors carried some public TCRs, although rarity characterized most TCR sequences.

The PCR was carried out with 60 Vbeta primers and 13 Jbeta primers. Produced via immunoSEQ multiplex PCR; TCRdb's table is partial and in-frame only. The sample contains about 190,000 clones, roughly 87% of which appear only once. The receptor comes from a boy aged 2 to 10 in good health and CMV-seronegative. Sequencing was done on a sample of PBMCs.

This CDR3 reads CASSGHQGTTFYEQYF. For the CDR3, the DNA is TGTGCCAGCAGTGGCCACCAAGGGACTACCTTCTACGAGCAGTACTTC. V usage is TRBV6-1 and J usage is TRBJ2-7; 7 bases map to TRBD2. This CDR3 is 16 amino acids long. J lost 3 bases, V lost 4 bases, and 12 bases had no gene match. Germline lookup yields CDR1 MNHNS and CDR2 SASEGT.